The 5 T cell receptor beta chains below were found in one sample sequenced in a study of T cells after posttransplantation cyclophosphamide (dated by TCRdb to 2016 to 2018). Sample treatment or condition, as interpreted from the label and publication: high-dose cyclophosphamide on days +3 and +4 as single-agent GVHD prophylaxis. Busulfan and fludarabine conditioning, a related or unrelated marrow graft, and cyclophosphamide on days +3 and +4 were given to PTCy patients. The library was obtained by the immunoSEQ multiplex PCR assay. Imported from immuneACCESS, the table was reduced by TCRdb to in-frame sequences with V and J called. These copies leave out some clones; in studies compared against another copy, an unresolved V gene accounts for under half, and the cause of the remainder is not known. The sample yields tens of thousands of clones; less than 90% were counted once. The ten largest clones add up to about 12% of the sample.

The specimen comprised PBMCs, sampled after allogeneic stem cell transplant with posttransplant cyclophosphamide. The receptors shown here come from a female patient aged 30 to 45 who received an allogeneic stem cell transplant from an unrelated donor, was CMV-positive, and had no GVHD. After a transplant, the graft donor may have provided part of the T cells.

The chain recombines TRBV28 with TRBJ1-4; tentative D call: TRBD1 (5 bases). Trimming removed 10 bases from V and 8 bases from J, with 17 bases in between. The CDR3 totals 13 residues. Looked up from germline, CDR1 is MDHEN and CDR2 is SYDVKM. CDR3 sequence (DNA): TGTGCCACCCTGGGGGGACTGGGGGAAAAACTGTTTTTT. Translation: CATLGGLGEKLFF.

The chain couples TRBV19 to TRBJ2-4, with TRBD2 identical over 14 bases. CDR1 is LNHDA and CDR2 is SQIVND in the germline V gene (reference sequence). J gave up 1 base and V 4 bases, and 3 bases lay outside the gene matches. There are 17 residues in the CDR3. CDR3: CASSKTSGGVAKNIQYF. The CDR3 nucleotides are TGTGCCAGTAGTAAGACTAGCGGGGGGGTTGCCAAAAACATTCAGTACTTC.

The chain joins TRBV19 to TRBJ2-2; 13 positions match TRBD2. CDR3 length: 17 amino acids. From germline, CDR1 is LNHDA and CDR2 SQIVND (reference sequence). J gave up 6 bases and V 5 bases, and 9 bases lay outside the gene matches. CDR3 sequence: CASSWSTSGGTPGELFF. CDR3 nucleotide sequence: TGTGCCAGTAGTTGGTCGACTAGCGGGGGGACCCCCGGGGAGCTGTTTTTT.

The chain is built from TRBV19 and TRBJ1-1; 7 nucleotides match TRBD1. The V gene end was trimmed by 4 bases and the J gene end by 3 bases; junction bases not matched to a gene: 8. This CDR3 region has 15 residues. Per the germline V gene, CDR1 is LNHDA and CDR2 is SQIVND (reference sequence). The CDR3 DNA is TGTGCCAGTAGTACCACTGGGACAGCAGACACTGAAGCTTTCTTT. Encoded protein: CASSTTGTADTEAFF.

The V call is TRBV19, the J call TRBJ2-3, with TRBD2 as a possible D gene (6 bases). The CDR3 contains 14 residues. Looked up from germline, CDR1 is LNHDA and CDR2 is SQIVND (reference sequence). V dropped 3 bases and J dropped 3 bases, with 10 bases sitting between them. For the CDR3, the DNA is TGTGCCAGTAGTATTTATGCGGGGACAGATACGCAGTATTTT. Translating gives CASSIYAGTDTQYF. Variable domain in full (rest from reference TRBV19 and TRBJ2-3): DGGITQSPKYLFRKEGQNVTLSCEQNLNHDAMYWYRQDPGQGLRLIYYSQIVNDFQKGDIAEGYSVSREKKESFPLTVTSAQKNPTAFYLCASSIYAGTDTQYFGPGTRLTVL.